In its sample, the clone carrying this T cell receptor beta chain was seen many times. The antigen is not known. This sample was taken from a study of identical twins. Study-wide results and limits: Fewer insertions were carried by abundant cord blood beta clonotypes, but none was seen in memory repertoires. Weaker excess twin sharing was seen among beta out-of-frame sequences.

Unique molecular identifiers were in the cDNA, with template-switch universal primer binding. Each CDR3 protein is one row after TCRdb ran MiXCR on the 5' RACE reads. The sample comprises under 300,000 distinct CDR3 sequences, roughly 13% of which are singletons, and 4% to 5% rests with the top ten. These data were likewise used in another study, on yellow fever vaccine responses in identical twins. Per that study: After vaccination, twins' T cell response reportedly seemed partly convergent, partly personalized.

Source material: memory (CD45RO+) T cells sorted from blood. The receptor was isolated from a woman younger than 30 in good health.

DNA for the CDR3: TGCGCCAGCAACCCGGGACTCAGCTCCTACAATGAGCAGTTCTTC. Translating gives CASNPGLSSYNEQFF. This chain uses TRBV5-1 with TRBJ2-1; possibly TRBD2 for D (6 bases). Germline lookup yields CDR1 SGHRS and CDR2 YFSETQ. The CDR3 runs 15 residues. V gave up 6 bases and J gave up 0 bases, with 13 bases separating them.